The 3 T cell receptor beta chains reported below all come from one sample, sequenced in a study of blood T cells in healthy people across ages. A second 7 to 11 cycle PCR used barcoded and J-beta primers. TCRdb fed the 5' RACE reads into MiXCR, producing one record per CDR3 protein. The table includes about 1.4 million distinct CDR3 sequences, 59% detected once. Sequenced sample: blood. These receptors came from a man younger than 35 in good health.

This clonotype showed up many times. V usage is TRBV12-3 or TRBV12-4 and J usage is TRBJ2-6, with 7 bases matching TRBD1. With 6 bases clipped from V and 2 bases from J, the junction kept 1 base outside the gene matches. CDR3 length: 14 amino acids. The CDR3 nucleotides are TGTGCCAGCAGCGACAGGGCTGGGGCCAACGTCCTGACTTTC. It translates to CASSDRAGANVLTF.

This clonotype showed up just a few times. The chain uses TRBV12-3 or TRBV12-4 and TRBJ2-7; TRBD1 agrees at 10 bases. V gave up 6 bases and J gave up 2 bases; unmatched junction bases: 16. The CDR3 is made up of 18 amino acids. This CDR3 is CASSRPDRGPTRTYEQYF. CDR3 DNA sequence: TGTGCCAGCAGCCGCCCAGACAGGGGGCCTACGCGGACCTACGAGCAGTACTTC.

In its sample, this clonotype was seen once. The chain joins TRBV7-8 to TRBJ2-7; TRBD2 aligns across 12 bases. Germline CDR1 SGHVS, CDR2 FQNEAQ. The CDR3 loop spans 16 amino acids. V was clipped by 4 bases and J by 7 bases; unmatched bases: 11. The CDR3 protein is CASSSRRLAGDNEQYF. The CDR3 DNA reads TGTGCCAGCAGCTCCCGTAGACTAGCGGGGGACAATGAGCAGTACTTC.